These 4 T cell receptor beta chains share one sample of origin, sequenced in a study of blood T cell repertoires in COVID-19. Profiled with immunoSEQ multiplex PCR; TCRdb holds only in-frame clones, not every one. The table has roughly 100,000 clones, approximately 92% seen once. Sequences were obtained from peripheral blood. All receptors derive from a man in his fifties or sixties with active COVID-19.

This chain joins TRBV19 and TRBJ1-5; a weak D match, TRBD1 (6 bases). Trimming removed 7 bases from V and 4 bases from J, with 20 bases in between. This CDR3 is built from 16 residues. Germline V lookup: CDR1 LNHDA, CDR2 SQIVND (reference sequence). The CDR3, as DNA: TGTGCCAGTACCCAACCCTATGACAGGTTAAATCAGCCCCAGCATTTT. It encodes CASTQPYDRLNQPQHF.

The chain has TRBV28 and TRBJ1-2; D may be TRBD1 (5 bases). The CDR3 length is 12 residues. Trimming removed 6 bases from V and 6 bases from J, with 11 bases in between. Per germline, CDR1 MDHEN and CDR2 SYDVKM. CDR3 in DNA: TGTGCCAGCAGCATGGAGGGACATGGCTACACCTTC. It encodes CASSMEGHGYTF.

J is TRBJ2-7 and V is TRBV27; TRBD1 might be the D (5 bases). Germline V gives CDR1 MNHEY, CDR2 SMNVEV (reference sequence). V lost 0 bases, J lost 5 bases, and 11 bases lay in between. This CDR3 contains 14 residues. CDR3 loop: CASSLSRVWDEQYF. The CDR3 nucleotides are TGTGCCAGCAGTTTATCCAGGGTTTGGGACGAGCAGTACTTC.

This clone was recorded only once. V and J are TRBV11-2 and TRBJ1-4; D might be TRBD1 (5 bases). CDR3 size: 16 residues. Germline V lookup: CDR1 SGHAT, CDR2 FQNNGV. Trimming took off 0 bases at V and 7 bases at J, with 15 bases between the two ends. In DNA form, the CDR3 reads TGTGCCAGCAGCTTAGATCGGGGGGGATCGGTTGAAAAACTGTTTTTT. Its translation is CASSLDRGGSVEKLFF.